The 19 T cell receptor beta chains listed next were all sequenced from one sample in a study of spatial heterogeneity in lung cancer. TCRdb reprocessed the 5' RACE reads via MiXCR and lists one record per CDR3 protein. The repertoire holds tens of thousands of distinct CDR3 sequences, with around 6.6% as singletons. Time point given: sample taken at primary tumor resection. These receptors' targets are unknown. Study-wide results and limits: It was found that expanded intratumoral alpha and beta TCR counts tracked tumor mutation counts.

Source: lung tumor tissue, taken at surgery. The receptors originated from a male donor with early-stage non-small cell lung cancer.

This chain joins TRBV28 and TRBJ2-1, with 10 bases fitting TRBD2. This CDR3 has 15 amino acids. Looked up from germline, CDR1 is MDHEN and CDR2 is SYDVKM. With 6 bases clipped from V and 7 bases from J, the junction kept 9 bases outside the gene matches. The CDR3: CASSYLAGARNEQFF. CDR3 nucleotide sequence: TGTGCCAGCAGCTACCTAGCGGGAGCGCGTAATGAGCAGTTCTTC.

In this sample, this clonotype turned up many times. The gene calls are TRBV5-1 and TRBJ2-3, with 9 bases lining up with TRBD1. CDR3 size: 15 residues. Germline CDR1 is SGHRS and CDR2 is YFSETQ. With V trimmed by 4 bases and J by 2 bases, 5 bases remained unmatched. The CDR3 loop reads CASSAGTGYTDTQYF. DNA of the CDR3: TGCGCCAGCAGCGCCGGGACAGGGTACACAGATACGCAGTATTTT.

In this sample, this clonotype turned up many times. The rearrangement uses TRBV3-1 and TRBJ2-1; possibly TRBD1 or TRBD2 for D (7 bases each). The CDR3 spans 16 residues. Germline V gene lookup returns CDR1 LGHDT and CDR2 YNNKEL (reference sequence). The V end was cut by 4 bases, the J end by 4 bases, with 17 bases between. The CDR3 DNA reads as TGTGCCAGCAGCCTGCCCAGGGGGGGTTTGTACAATGAGCAGTTCTTC. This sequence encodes CASSLPRGGLYNEQFF.

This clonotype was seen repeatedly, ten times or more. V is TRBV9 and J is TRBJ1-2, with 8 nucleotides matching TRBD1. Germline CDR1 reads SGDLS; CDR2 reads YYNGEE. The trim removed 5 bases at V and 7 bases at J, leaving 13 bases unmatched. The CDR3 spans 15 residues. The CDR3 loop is CASSLDGQGIIGYTF. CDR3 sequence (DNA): TGTGCCAGCAGTTTGGATGGACAGGGAATTATTGGCTACACCTTC.

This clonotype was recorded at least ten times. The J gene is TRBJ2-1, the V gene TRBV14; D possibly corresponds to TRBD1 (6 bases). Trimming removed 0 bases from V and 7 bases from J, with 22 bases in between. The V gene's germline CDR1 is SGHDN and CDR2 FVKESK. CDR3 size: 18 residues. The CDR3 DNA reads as TGTGCCAGCAGCCAAGATCCCCCTGGGTGGGGGCGAAGTAATGAGCAGTTCTTC. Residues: CASSQDPPGWGRSNEQFF.

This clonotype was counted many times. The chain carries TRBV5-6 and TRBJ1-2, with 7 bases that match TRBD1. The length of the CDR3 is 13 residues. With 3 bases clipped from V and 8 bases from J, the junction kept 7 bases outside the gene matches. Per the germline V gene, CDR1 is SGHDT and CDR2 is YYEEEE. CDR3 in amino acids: CASSSGQVFGYTF. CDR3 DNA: TGTGCCAGCAGCTCTGGACAGGTTTTCGGCTACACCTTC.

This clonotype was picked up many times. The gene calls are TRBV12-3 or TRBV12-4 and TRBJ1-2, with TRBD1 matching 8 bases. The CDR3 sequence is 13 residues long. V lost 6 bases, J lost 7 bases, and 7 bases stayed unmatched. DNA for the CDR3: TGTGCCAGCAGCCGGACAGGGAAATTTGGCTACACCTTC. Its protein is CASSRTGKFGYTF.

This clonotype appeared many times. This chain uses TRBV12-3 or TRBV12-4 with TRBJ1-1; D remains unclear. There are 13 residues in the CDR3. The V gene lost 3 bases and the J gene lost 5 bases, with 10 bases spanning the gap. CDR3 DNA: TGTGCCAGCAGTTTTGTTGGGAGGACTGAAGCTTTCTTT. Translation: CASSFVGRTEAFF.

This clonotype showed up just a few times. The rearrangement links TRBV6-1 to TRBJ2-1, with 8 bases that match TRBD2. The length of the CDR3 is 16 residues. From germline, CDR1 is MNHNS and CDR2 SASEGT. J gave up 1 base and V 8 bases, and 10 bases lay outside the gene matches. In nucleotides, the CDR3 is TGTGCCAGCTCACAAGGTGTAGCGGGATCCTACAATGAGCAGTTCTTC. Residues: CASSQGVAGSYNEQFF.

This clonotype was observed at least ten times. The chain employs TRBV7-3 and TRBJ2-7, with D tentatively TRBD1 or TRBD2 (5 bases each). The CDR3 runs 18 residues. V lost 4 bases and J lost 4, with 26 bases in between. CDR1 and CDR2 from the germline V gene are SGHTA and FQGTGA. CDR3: CASSCSRNGAREGYEQYF. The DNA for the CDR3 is TGTGCCAGCAGCTGTAGCAGGAACGGGGCCCGTGAGGGGTACGAGCAGTACTTC.

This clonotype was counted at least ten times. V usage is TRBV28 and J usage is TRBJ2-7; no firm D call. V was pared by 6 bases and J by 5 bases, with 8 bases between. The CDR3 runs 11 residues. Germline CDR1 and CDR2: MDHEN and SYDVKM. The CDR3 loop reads CASSPRNEQYF. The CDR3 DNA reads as TGTGCCAGCAGCCCTCGAAACGAGCAGTACTTC.

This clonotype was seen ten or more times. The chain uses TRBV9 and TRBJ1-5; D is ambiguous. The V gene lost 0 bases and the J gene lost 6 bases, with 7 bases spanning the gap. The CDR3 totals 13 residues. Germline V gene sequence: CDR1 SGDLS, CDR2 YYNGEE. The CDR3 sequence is CASSVGSGQPQHF. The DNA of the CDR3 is TGTGCCAGCAGCGTAGGGTCCGGTCAGCCCCAGCATTTT.

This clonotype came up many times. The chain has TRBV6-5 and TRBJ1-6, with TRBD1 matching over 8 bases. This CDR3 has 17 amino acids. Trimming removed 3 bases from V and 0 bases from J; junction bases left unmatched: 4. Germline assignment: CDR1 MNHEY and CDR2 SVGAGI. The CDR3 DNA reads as TGTGCCAGCAGTTATAAAGGACAGGGCTCCTATAATTCACCCCTCCACTTT. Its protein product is CASSYKGQGSYNSPLHF.

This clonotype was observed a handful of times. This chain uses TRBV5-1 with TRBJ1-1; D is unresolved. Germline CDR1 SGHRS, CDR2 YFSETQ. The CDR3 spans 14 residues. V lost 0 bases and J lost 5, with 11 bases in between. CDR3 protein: CASSLASRATEAFF. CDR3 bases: TGCGCCAGCAGCTTGGCCAGTAGGGCTACTGAAGCTTTCTTT.

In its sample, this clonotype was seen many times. DNA for the CDR3: TGTGCCAGCAGCGGCGGGCGCACAGATACGCAGTATTTT. Translating it yields CASSGGRTDTQYF. The chain carries TRBV28 and TRBJ2-3; possibly TRBD2 for D (5 bases). The CDR3 spans 13 residues. The V end was cut by 6 bases, the J end by 1 base, with 8 bases between. Germline CDR1 reads MDHEN; CDR2 reads SYDVKM.

CDR3 region: CASSPTWAAGGRTQYF. CDR3 in DNA: TGTGCCAGCAGTCCTACCTGGGCAGCGGGAGGGCGTACGCAGTATTTT. V is TRBV27 and J is TRBJ2-3, with 10 bases that match TRBD2. Germline V lookup: CDR1 MNHEY, CDR2 SMNVEV (reference sequence). Germline trimming cut 5 bases from V and 8 bases from J; bases unmatched to any gene: 13. This CDR3 comprises 16 residues.

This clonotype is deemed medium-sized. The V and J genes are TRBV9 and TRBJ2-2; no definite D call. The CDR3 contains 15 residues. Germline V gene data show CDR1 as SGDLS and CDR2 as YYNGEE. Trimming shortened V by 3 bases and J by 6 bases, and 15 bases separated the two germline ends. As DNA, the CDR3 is TGTGCCAGCAGCGGCACAGTCGGCCTCCCCGGGGAGCTGTTTTTT. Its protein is CASSGTVGLPGELFF.

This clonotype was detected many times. The CDR3, as DNA: TGTGCCAGCAGCGGGACACGCACAGATACGCAGTATTTT. It codes for CASSGTRTDTQYF. The chain combines TRBV9 with TRBJ2-3; tentatively, D is TRBD1 (5 bases). Germline CDR1 reads SGDLS; CDR2 reads YYNGEE. CDR3 length: 13 amino acids. V was trimmed by 3 bases and J by 1 base, leaving 6 bases between them. Complete variable domain (other parts from reference TRBV9 and TRBJ2-3): DSGVTQTPKHLITATGQRVTLRCSPRSGDLSVYWYQQSLDQGLQFLIQYYNGEERAKGNILERFSAQQFPDLHSELNLSSLELGDSALYFCASSGTRTDTQYFGPGTRLTVL.

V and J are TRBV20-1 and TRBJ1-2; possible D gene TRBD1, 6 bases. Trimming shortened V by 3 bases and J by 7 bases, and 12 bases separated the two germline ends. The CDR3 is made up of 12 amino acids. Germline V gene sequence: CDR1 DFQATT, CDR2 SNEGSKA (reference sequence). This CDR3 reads CSASEGGFGYTF. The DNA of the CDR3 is TGCAGTGCTAGTGAGGGGGGCTTTGGCTACACCTTC.